This entry features one TCR beta chain sequence. This sample is drawn from a study of PD-L1 blockade in urothelial cancer. Added to each PCR by spiking were synthetic TCR analog templates. Data came from immunoSEQ multiplex PCR; TCRdb stores just in-frame clones and leaves some out. This table has tens of thousands of clones, around 91% appearing once. In germline, CDR1 is SNHLY, CDR2 FYNNEI. The CDR3 has 15 amino acids. Trimming removed 2 bases from V and 7 bases from J, with 15 bases in between. V gene TRBV2 combines with J gene TRBJ1-5; D may be TRBD1 (6 bases). The sample was PBMCs, taken around atezolizumab (anti-PD-L1) treatment. The receptor was derived from a woman aged 55-69 years with urothelial cancer. The CDR3 DNA reads TGTGCCAGCAGTGAACCCCGCAGGGGAAGGCAGCCCCAGCATTTT. This gives the protein CASSEPRRGRQPQHF.